Given below is one TCR beta chain in context. One junction end disagrees with the germline gene, perhaps due to a read error. The data are from a study of blood T cell repertoires in COVID-19. As for the study in general: The samples span acute and convalescent COVID-19 from the United States, Italy and Spain. T cells, B-cell-depleted T cells, or PBMCs provided the cDNA or gDNA that served as material.

Under the authors' procedure: Counts of nucleated cells, estimated from reference gene primer amplification, were obtained. The repertoire was sequenced with immunoSEQ multiplex PCR; TCRdb's copy has only in-frame clones and lacks some. V and J calls and clone size follow that table, whereas D and trimming were derived from the DNA. The table includes some 50,000 clones, approximately 88% detected once. The CDR3 is made up of 14 amino acids. The germline gives CDR1 MNHEY, CDR2 SVGAGI. Sample: peripheral blood. The TCR was taken from a human donor in a cohort sampled during active COVID-19. This chain connects TRBV6-5 to TRBJ1-2, with 7 bases fitting TRBD1. The DNA of the CDR3 is TGTGCCAGCAGTTACGCGACAGGGCAAGGCGGCTACATCTTC. Translating it yields CASSYATGQGGYIF.